This T cell receptor beta chain was found in a study of breast tumors, draining lymph nodes, adjacent tissues. Overall study findings and caveats: Compared with lymph nodes, tumors were less diverse; compared with nontumor tissue, more. The lymph node origin of tumor T cells was framed as consistent with a hypothesis, not demonstrated. Luminal-like breast cancer showed significantly higher tumor–nontumor repertoire similarity than basal-like.

Details on this clonotype: Its specificity is not known.

In TCRdb, the multiplex PCR reads were re-called with MiXCR into one record per CDR3 protein. The data show some 31,000 distinct CDR3 sequences, approximately 63% seen once. The sequence derives from a female donor with breast cancer. Some clones in this sample may be carry-over from other donors' samples. Sequencing used breast tumor tissue.

CDR3 sequence reads: CASGGAGVRDTQYF. In DNA form, the CDR3 reads TGTGCCAGCGGGGGGGCGGGAGTAAGGGATACGCAGTATTTT. The chain carries TRBV11-2 and TRBJ2-3; D may be TRBD2 (7 bases). The CDR3 loop spans 14 amino acids. The germline gives CDR1 SGHAT, CDR2 FQNNGV. V was pared by 8 bases and J by 6 bases, with 18 bases between.